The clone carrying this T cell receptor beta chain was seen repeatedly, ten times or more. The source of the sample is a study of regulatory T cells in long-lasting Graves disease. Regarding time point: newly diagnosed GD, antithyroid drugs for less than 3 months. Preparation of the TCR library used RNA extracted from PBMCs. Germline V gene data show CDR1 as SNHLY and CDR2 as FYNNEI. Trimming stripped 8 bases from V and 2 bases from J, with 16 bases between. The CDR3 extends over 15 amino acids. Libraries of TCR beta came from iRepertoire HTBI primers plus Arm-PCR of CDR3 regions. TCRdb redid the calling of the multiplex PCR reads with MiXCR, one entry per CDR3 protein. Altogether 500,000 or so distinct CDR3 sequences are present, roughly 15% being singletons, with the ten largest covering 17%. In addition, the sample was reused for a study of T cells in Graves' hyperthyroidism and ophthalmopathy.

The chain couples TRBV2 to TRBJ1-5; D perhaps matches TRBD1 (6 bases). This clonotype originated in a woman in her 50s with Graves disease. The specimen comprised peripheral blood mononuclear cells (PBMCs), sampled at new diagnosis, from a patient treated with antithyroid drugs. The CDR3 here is CASRGQGIGNQPQHF. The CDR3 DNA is TGTGCCAGCCGAGGGCAGGGGATAGGCAATCAGCCCCAGCATTTT.